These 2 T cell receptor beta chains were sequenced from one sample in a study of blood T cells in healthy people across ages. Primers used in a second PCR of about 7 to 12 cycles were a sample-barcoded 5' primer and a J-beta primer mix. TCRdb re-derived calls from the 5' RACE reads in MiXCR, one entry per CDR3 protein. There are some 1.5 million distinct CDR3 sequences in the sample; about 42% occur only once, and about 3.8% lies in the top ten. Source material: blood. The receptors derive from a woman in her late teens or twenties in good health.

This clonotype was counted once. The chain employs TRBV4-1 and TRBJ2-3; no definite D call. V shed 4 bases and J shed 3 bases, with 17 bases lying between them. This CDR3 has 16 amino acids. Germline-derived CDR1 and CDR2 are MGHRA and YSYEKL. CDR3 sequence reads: CASSRRADAQTDTQYF. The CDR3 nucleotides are TGCGCCAGCAGCCGGCGCGCGGATGCACAGACAGATACGCAGTATTTT.

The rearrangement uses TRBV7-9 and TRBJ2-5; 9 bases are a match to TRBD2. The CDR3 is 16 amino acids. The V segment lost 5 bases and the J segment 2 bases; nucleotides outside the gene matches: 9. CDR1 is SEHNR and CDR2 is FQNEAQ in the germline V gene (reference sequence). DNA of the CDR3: TGTGCCAGCAGCCCCACCCGACTAGCGGTTCAAGAGACCCAGTACTTC. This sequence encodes CASSPTRLAVQETQYF.